This record covers a single TCR beta chain. Its antigen is still unknown. There are no base qualities to consult, and no much larger clone falls within one base. One collaborating source in Seattle enrolled patients while the patients were actively infected and followed the patients over time throughout the course of disease. The collaborating institutions used their own protocols to collect whole blood in K2EDTA tubes. For TCRbeta analysis, collaborators shipped samples as frozen whole blood, isolated PBMCs, or DNA extracted from either of those sample types. The immunoSEQ Assay, a bias-controlled multiplex PCR, was used to amplify TCRbeta CDR3 regions from genomic DNA. The study's processing was this. The number of nucleated cells in each sample was estimated by amplification of reference gene primers within the assay. Sequence reads were collapsed and filtered to measure the absolute abundance of every unique TCRbeta CDR3 rearrangement. Productive Simpson clonality was computed per sample as the square root of Simpson's diversity index over productive rearrangements. Sourced from immuneACCESS, this table was stored by TCRdb with only in-frame sequences that have V and J called. A share of the clones is absent; for the studies checked, an unresolved V gene accounts for under half, and the remainder has no known explanation. V, J and clone size are those of that table, while D and trimming were read from the DNA. The sample table holds about 58,000 clones, of which approximately 80% were seen once. The ten largest clones capture more than 8.5% of the sample.

This sample is part of a study of blood T cell repertoires in COVID-19 (dated by TCRdb to the early 2020s). Regarding the complete study: The collaborator samples originated in the United States, Italy and Spain and spanned the acute and convalescent phases of COVID-19. The material from the prospective study consisted of cDNA or gDNA derived from T cells, B-cell-depleted T cells, or PBMCs. Deeply sampled blood TCRbeta repertoires from subjects exposed to, actively infected with, or recovered from COVID-19 were included in the dataset. A freely available public database, intended as a resource for researchers studying the immune response to SARS-CoV-2, is where the repertoires were released. Samples came from the ongoing ImmuneRACE study (first 160 participants) plus 1,254 subjects from 6 global collaborators. Sample metadata almost always included a de-identified subject ID, COVID-19 status, age in years and sex. Where HLA class I and class II types were available, the types were taken from metadata supplied by the sample provider, not from assay-based typing. Overall study results and their limits: Clinical and demographic metadata were provided uncurated, with the amount varying by source and participant.

The V end loses 3 bases and the J end loses 6 bases, and a stretch of 15 bases separates them. Reading from cysteine to phenylalanine, the CDR3 counts 14 amino acids. This entry keeps only the CDR3 DNA: 42 bases, framed from base 1. Looking up the germline V gene yields CDR1 SGDLS and CDR2 YYNGEE. Sequenced input: peripheral blood. The TCR originated in a man aged 45 to 65 with COVID-19, enrolled during active disease. The chain is encoded by TRBV9 joined to TRBJ1-1, and TRBD1 may be the D gene, going by 5 matching bases. The CDR3 in this case is CASSDVGALAEAFF. The DNA sequence follows: TGTGCCAGCAGCGACGTAGGGGCCCTCGCTGAAGCTTTCTTT.